This TCR beta chain was identified during a study of shared clonotypes between healthy human individuals. Worth noting for this clone: Its target is unknown.

Clones were sequenced by immunoSEQ multiplex PCR, and TCRdb holds only the in-frame ones, with some missing. The data show some 2,500,000 clones, 80% to 95% seen once. Germline V gene data show CDR1 as SGHTA and CDR2 as FQGNSA. The length of the CDR3 is 12 residues. Trimming pared 5 bases from V and 4 bases from J, leaving 6 bases between. Study-wide points: Generally, estimated richness proved larger in naive subsets than it did in memory subsets.

The source material was naive CD4+ T cells from PBMCs. Subset reported: CD45RA+ positively selected. This TCR derives from a man younger than 35 in good health. Some clones in this sample may be carry-over from other donors' samples. The rearrangement links TRBV7-2 to TRBJ1-5; D unresolved. The CDR3 DNA reads as TGTGCCAGCAGCCTCCCAAATCAGCCCCAGCATTTT. Residues: CASSLPNQPQHF.